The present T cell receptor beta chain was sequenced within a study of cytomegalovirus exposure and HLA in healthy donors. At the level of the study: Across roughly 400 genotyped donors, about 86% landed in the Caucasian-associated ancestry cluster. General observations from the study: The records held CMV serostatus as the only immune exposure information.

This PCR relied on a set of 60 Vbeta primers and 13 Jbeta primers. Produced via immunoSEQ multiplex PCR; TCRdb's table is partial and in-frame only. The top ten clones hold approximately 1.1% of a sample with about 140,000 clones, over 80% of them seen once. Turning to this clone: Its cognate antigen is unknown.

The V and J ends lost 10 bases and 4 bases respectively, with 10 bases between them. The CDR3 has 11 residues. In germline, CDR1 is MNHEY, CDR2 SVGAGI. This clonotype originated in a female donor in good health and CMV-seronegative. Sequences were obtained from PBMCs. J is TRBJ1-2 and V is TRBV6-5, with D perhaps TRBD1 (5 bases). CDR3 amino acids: CATWGGYGYTF. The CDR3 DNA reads TGTGCCACGTGGGGGGGCTATGGCTACACCTTC.